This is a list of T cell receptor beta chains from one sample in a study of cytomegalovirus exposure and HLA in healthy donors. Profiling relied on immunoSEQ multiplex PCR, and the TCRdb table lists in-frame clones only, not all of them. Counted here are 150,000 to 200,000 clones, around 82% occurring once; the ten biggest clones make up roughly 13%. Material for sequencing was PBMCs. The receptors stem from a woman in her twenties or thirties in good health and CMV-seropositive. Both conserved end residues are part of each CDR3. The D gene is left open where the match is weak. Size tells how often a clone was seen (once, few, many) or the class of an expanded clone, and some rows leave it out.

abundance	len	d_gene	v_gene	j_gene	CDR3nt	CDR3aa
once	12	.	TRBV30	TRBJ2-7	TGTGCCTGGAGTGGGGCAGGCTACGAGCAGTACTTC	CAWSGAGYEQYF
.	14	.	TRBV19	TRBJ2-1	TGTGCCAGTAGTATGGGGGGGCGGGGGAATGAGCAGTTCTTC	CASSMGGRGNEQFF
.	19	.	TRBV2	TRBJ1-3	TGTGCCAGCAGTGAATTGGGGGGGACCCCGGTACGCTCTGGAAACACCATATATTTT	CASSELGGTPVRSGNTIYF
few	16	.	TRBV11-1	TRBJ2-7	TGTGCCAGCAGCTCGGTACCAAGGACACTCACTCGCGAGCAGTACTTC	CASSSVPRTLTREQYF
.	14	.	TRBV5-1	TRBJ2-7	TGCGCCAGCAGCTTACAGGGTAGCTCCTACGAGCAGTACTTC	CASSLQGSSYEQYF
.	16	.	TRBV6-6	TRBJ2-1	TGTGCCAGCAGTACCTCTAGCGTCTTCTCCTACAATGAGCAGTTCTTC	CASSTSSVFSYNEQFF
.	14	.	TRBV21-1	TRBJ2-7	TGTGCCAGCAGCAAACTAGCGAGCTCCTACGAGCAGTACTTC	CASSKLASSYEQYF
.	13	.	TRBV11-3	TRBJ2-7	TGTGCCAGCAGCTTAGGTAGCCCGGGAGAGGCGTACTTC	CASSLGSPGEAYF
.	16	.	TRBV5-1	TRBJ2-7	TGCGCCAGCAGCTTGGGAGCGGTAACGAGCTCCTACGAGCAGTACTTC	CASSLGAVTSSYEQYF
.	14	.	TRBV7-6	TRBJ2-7	TGTGCCAGCTCCCCGGGAGATGTGTCGGTCGAGCAGTACTTC	CASSPGDVSVEQYF
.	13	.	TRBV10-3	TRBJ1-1	TGTGCCATCAGTGGTGCCAGGGTCGCTGAAGCTTTCTTT	CAISGARVAEAFF
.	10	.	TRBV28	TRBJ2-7	TGTGCCAGCGGCCAATACGAGCAGTACTTC	CASGQYEQYF
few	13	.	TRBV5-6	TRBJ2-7	TGTGCCAGCAGCTTGTCACAGATTTACGAGCAGTACTTC	CASSLSQIYEQYF
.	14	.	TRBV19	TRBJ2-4	TGTGCCAGTAGTCCGTTCGGGGCCAAAAACATTCAGTACTTC	CASSPFGAKNIQYF
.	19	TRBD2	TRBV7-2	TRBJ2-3	TGTGCCAGCAGCTTAGTACCCCAAGGAGCGGGAGGAAGTCTGGATACGCAGTATTTT	CASSLVPQGAGGSLDTQYF
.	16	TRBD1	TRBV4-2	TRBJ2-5	TGTGCCAGCAGCCAAGCGGGGACAGACGGAAGAGAGACCCAGTACTTC	CASSQAGTDGRETQYF